This T cell receptor (beta chain) was retrieved from a study of blood T cell repertoires in COVID-19. Study-level information: Sources were T cells, B-cell-depleted T cells, or PBMCs; the material itself was cDNA or gDNA.

This CDR3 contains 18 residues. Trimming shortened V by 1 base and J by 2 bases, and 19 bases separated the two germline ends. The germline gives CDR1 SGHVS, CDR2 FQNEAQ. The assay was immunoSEQ multiplex PCR, and TCRdb's table has in-frame clones only and misses some. The data contain about 180,000 clones, around 86% of them singletons. The clonotype originates from a woman in her seventies with COVID-19, enrolled during active disease. This chain uses TRBV7-8 with TRBJ2-3; no reliable D call. The sample comprised peripheral blood. CDR3 in amino acids: CASSLGLVSTPSTDTQYF. The CDR3 DNA is TGTGCCAGCAGCTTAGGCTTAGTGAGCACCCCCTCCACAGATACGCAGTATTTT.